These 30 T cell receptor beta chains were sequenced from one sample in a study of blood T cell repertoires in COVID-19. Here immunoSEQ multiplex PCR was the method, and the copy in TCRdb shows in-frame clones only, minus some. The data show tens of thousands of clones, with 79% seen just once and more than 25% held by the top ten. The source material was peripheral blood. These receptors all stem from a man aged 55 to 70 with active or convalescent COVID-19.

The V gene is TRBV7-8, the J gene TRBJ1-1; weak D call: TRBD1 (5 bases). The germline CDR1 and CDR2 sequences are SGHVS and FQNEAQ. The CDR3 has 15 amino acids. V dropped 2 bases and J dropped 3 bases, with 13 bases sitting between them. The CDR3 nucleotides read TGTGCCAGCAGCTTACGCGGGGGGTCGGACACTGAAGCTTTCTTT. Its protein product is CASSLRGGSDTEAFF. Looking up the rest from reference TRBV7-8 and TRBJ1-1 gives the full variable domain: GAGVSQSPRYKVAKRGQDVALRCDPISGHVSLFWYQQALGQGPEFLTYFQNEAQLDKSGLPSDRFFAERPEGSVSTLKIQRTQQEDSAVYLCASSLRGGSDTEAFFGQGTRLTVV.

The J gene is TRBJ1-2, the V gene TRBV12-3 or TRBV12-4; no clear D gene. The CDR3 is made up of 12 amino acids. Deletions cut 2 bases from V and 5 bases from J, with 6 bases between. CDR3 region: CASSLSKYGYTF. CDR3 nucleotides: TGTGCCAGCAGTTTAAGCAAGTATGGCTACACCTTC.

The chain combines TRBV5-1 with TRBJ2-7, with 7 nucleotides matching TRBD1. Germline CDR1 is SGHRS and CDR2 is YFSETQ. The trim removed 1 base at V and 2 bases at J, leaving 6 bases unmatched. The CDR3 is 15 residues long. The CDR3 reads CASSLSSTGAYEQYF. CDR3 bases: TGCGCCAGCAGCTTGAGTTCTACAGGGGCCTACGAGCAGTACTTC.

The rearrangement links TRBV24-1 to TRBJ1-2, with 7 bases that match TRBD1. In germline, CDR1 is KGHDR, CDR2 SFDVKD. With 3 bases clipped from V and 5 bases from J, the junction kept 8 bases outside the gene matches. The CDR3 runs 15 residues. CDR3 sequence: CATSDPTGTDYGYTF. CDR3 nucleotide sequence: TGTGCCACCAGTGATCCCACCGGGACAGATTATGGCTACACCTTC.

The chain combines TRBV7-9 with TRBJ1-2, with D unresolved. Trimming removed 5 bases at V and 3 bases at J, with 7 bases between. CDR1 is SEHNR, CDR2 FQNEAQ, per germline (reference sequence). The length of the CDR3 is 12 residues. The CDR3 DNA reads as TGTGCCAGCAGCCCCGGGGACTATGGCTACACCTTC. Translation: CASSPGDYGYTF.

J is TRBJ2-4 and V is TRBV28, with D possibly being TRBD1 (6 bases). Between the trimmed V and J ends, which lost 6 bases and 9 bases, there was a span of 18 bases. Germline CDR1 and CDR2: MDHEN and SYDVKM. The CDR3 contains 14 residues. The CDR3 DNA reads as TGTGCCAGCAGGCCCACAGGGAAGTGGTCCATTCAGTACTTC. Its translation: CASRPTGKWSIQYF.

In this sample, this clone turned up once. The rearrangement uses TRBV19 and TRBJ1-1; TRBD1 matches at 8 bases. The CDR3 covers 13 residues. Germline V gene sequence: CDR1 LNHDA, CDR2 SQIVND (reference sequence). The trim removed 6 bases at V and 4 bases at J, leaving 4 bases unmatched. This CDR3 is CASRDRGRTEAFF. CDR3 nucleotide sequence: TGTGCCAGTAGAGACAGGGGACGCACTGAAGCTTTCTTT.

The CDR3 bases are TGTGCCAGCAGCCCGATATCCGGGACAGGGCCCTACGAGCAGTACTTC. Translated: CASSPISGTGPYEQYF. The chain employs TRBV7-9 and TRBJ2-7; 9 nucleotides agree with TRBD1. CDR3 size: 16 residues. Germline CDR1 is SEHNR and CDR2 is FQNEAQ (reference sequence). J gave up 2 bases and V 5 bases, and 10 bases lay outside the gene matches.

The gene calls are TRBV6-1 and TRBJ2-1, with TRBD2 matching over 7 bases. With 0 bases clipped from V and 0 bases from J, the junction kept 5 bases outside the gene matches. This CDR3 has 17 residues. Germline CDR1 MNHNS, CDR2 SASEGT. The CDR3 DNA reads TGTGCCAGCAGTGAAGCGGAGCGGGGAAGCTCCTACAATGAGCAGTTCTTC. Residues: CASSEAERGSSYNEQFF.

The chain carries TRBV29-1 and TRBJ1-4; possible D gene TRBD1, 6 bases. The V end was cut by 4 bases, the J end by 8 bases, with 14 bases between. The CDR3 runs 13 residues. Germline values: CDR1 SQVTM, CDR2 ANQGSEA. CDR3 sequence (DNA): TGCAGCGTTGTTGCAGGGGAGAGGGAAAAACTGTTTTTT. Translating it yields CSVVAGEREKLFF.

The CDR3: CASSLGQTGELFF. Here the CDR3 DNA reads TGTGCCAGCAGCTTAGGCCAGACCGGGGAGCTGTTTTTT. This sequence joins TRBV7-2 and TRBJ2-2, with no clear D. Per germline, CDR1 SGHTA and CDR2 FQGNSA. The CDR3 loop spans 13 amino acids. Deletions cut 1 base from V and 5 bases from J, with 5 bases between.

The chain uses TRBV28 and TRBJ1-1; D not certain. The germline V gene encodes CDR1 MDHEN and CDR2 SYDVKM. This CDR3 contains 16 residues. Trimming pared 1 base from V and 0 bases from J, leaving 12 bases between. The CDR3 reads CASSLLAQLMNTEAFF. The CDR3 DNA follows: TGTGCCAGCAGTTTATTGGCACAGCTCATGAACACTGAAGCTTTCTTT.

The chain links TRBV3-1 (or the pseudogene TRBV3-2) to TRBJ1-6; D perhaps matches TRBD1 (5 bases). The germline V gene has CDR1 LGHDT and CDR2 YNNKEL (reference sequence). The CDR3 covers 15 residues. Trimming stripped 3 bases from V and 7 bases from J, with 13 bases between. The CDR3, as DNA: TGTGCCAGCAGCCAGCCGCAGGGCCAGAATTCACCCCTCCACTTT. Its protein product is CASSQPQGQNSPLHF.

The chain uses TRBV6-5 and TRBJ2-7; the D gene is possibly TRBD1 (6 bases). V shed 5 bases and J shed 0 bases, with 8 bases lying between them. This CDR3 region has 13 residues. CDR1 and CDR2 from the germline V gene are MNHEY and SVGAGI. The CDR3 DNA reads as TGTGCCAGCAGTCGGACAGCCTCCTACGAGCAGTACTTC. Its translation is CASSRTASYEQYF.

The rearrangement links TRBV7-8 to TRBJ2-7; 10 bases match TRBD1. CDR1 and CDR2 (germline): SGHVS, FQNEAQ. The CDR3 loop spans 14 amino acids. The junction had 4 bases not matched to a gene; V was cut back by 3 bases and J by 5 bases. The CDR3 coding sequence is TGTGCCAGCAGCTTCGGGACAGGGGACGACGAGCAGTACTTC. This gives the protein CASSFGTGDDEQYF.

The chain links TRBV7-8 to TRBJ2-5, with 10 bases that match TRBD2. Germline V gives CDR1 SGHVS, CDR2 FQNEAQ. Trimming at V came to 5 bases and at J to 3 bases, leaving 9 bases not matched to a gene. CDR3 length: 16 residues. The CDR3 DNA reads TGTGCCAGCAGCCCCCGGGGGAGCGGGGGGGAAGAGACCCAGTACTTC. Translated: CASSPRGSGGEETQYF.

This rearrangement joins TRBV29-1 to TRBJ1-2, with a possible D match to TRBD1 (6 bases). The V gene's germline CDR1 is SQVTM and CDR2 ANQGSEA. Deletions cut 7 bases from V and 4 bases from J, with 10 bases between. CDR3 size: 11 residues. This chain's CDR3 is CSGTVGYGYTF. CDR3 sequence (DNA): TGCAGCGGGACAGTGGGCTATGGCTACACCTTC. Combining the CDR3 with reference TRBV29-1 and TRBJ1-2 gives the whole variable domain SAVISQKPSRDICQRGTSLTIQCQVDSQVTMMFWYRQQPGQSLTLIATANQGSEATYESGFVIDKFPISRPNLTFSTLTVSNMSPEDSSIYLCSGTVGYGYTFGSGTRLTVV.

CDR3 DNA: TGTGCCAGCAGCGCTGGCGGTTCGGGCACCGGGGAGCTGTTTTTT. Its translation is CASSAGGSGTGELFF. The rearrangement joins TRBV9 to TRBJ2-2; D remains ambiguous. With 3 bases removed from V and 4 bases from J, the gap between germline ends came to 13 bases. There are 15 residues in the CDR3. Germline CDR1 and CDR2: SGDLS and YYNGEE. The full variable domain, rest sourced from reference TRBV9 and TRBJ2-2, is DSGVTQTPKHLITATGQRVTLRCSPRSGDLSVYWYQQSLDQGLQFLIQYYNGEERAKGNILERFSAQQFPDLHSELNLSSLELGDSALYFCASSAGGSGTGELFFGEGSRLTVL.

J is TRBJ2-7 and V is TRBV27; 7 nucleotides agree with TRBD1. The J segment lost 5 bases and the V segment lost 6 bases, leaving 1 base of the junction unmatched. The CDR3 runs to 11 residues. CDR1 MNHEY and CDR2 SMNVEV come from the germline V gene (reference sequence). CDR3 DNA sequence: TGTGCCAGCAGGACAGGGCACGAGCAGTACTTC. As protein: CASRTGHEQYF.

The chain combines TRBV27 with TRBJ2-3; 8 bases line up with TRBD2. CDR3 size: 15 residues. Germline V gene data show CDR1 as MNHEY and CDR2 as SMNVEV (reference sequence). The V gene end was trimmed by 6 bases and the J gene end by 6 bases; junction bases not matched to a gene: 11. The CDR3 protein is CASSDKGLVVDTQYF. The CDR3 DNA reads as TGTGCCAGCAGCGATAAGGGACTAGTGGTGGATACGCAGTATTTT.

V usage is TRBV19 and J usage is TRBJ2-1; 14 bases line up with TRBD2. V was clipped by 6 bases and J by 3 bases; unmatched bases: 4. Looked up from germline, CDR1 is LNHDA and CDR2 is SQIVND (reference sequence). The CDR3 is made up of 16 amino acids. CDR3 residues: CASRGLAGELYNEQFF. The CDR3 nucleotides are TGTGCCAGTAGGGGACTAGCGGGGGAACTCTACAATGAGCAGTTCTTC.

V usage is TRBV19 and J usage is TRBJ1-1; 8 bases match TRBD1. There are 15 residues in the CDR3. V trimming: 7 bases; J trimming: 4 bases; junction bases outside the gene matches: 11. Germline V gives CDR1 LNHDA, CDR2 SQIVND (reference sequence). CDR3 region: CASIPRPDRGTEAFF. The DNA for the CDR3 is TGTGCCAGTATCCCTAGGCCCGACAGGGGCACTGAAGCTTTCTTT.

The chain employs TRBV19 and TRBJ1-1, with TRBD1 matching 10 bases. CDR3 length equals 17 residues. Germline V CDR1 and CDR2: LNHDA, SQIVND (reference sequence). V shed 3 bases, J shed 1 base, and the junction held 8 bases outside the gene matches. The CDR3 region is CASSMGDRGAGNTEAFF. The CDR3 DNA is TGTGCCAGTAGTATGGGGGACAGGGGCGCGGGGAACACTGAAGCTTTCTTT. Full variable domain (rest looked up from reference TRBV19 and TRBJ1-1): DGGITQSPKYLFRKEGQNVTLSCEQNLNHDAMYWYRQDPGQGLRLIYYSQIVNDFQKGDIAEGYSVSREKKESFPLTVTSAQKNPTAFYLCASSMGDRGAGNTEAFFGQGTRLTVV.

The V call is TRBV5-1, the J call TRBJ2-1, with 9 bases aligning to TRBD2. V was pared by 3 bases and J by 3 bases, with 7 bases of the junction left unmatched. Per the germline V gene, CDR1 is SGHRS and CDR2 is YFSETQ. CDR3 length equals 16 residues. In DNA, the CDR3 is TGCGCCAGCAGCTCGACGGCGCGGGGGGGCTACAATGAGCAGTTCTTC. It encodes CASSSTARGGYNEQFF.

This rearrangement joins TRBV7-3 to TRBJ2-2; D may be TRBD1 (5 bases). V lost 6 bases and J 5 bases, leaving 16 bases between the germline ends. CDR3 size: 15 residues. Germline V gene sequence: CDR1 SGHTA, CDR2 FQGTGA. The chain's CDR3 is CASSLLGQGTGELFF. Here the CDR3 DNA reads TGTGCCAGCAGTCTCTTAGGCCAGGGAACCGGGGAGCTGTTTTTT. Full variable domain (rest looked up from reference TRBV7-3 and TRBJ2-2): GAGVSQTPSNKVTEKGKYVELRCDPISGHTALYWYRQSLGQGPEFLIYFQGTGAADDSGLPNDRFFAVRPEGSVSTLKIQRTERGDSAVYLCASSLLGQGTGELFFGEGSRLTVL.

The chain recombines TRBV9 with TRBJ2-3; D is unresolved. CDR1 and CDR2 (germline): SGDLS, YYNGEE. V lost 4 bases and J 2 bases, leaving 11 bases between the germline ends. This CDR3 is built from 14 residues. The CDR3 reads CASSYSHLTDTQYF. CDR3 DNA: TGTGCCAGCAGCTACAGCCACCTCACAGATACGCAGTATTTT.

This clone was recorded at least ten times. The J gene is TRBJ2-7, the V gene TRBV5-1; 8 bases agree with TRBD1. This CDR3 is 15 amino acids long. V shed 4 bases and J 9 bases; nucleotides not matched to a gene: 15. Germline assignment: CDR1 SGHRS and CDR2 YFSETQ. The DNA of the CDR3 is TGCGCCAGCAGCGGGGGGACAGGAGCACCTACGAGGCAGTACTTC. Amino acids: CASSGGTGAPTRQYF.

In this sample, this clone turned up a few times. The chain joins TRBV19 to TRBJ2-3, with D perhaps TRBD1 (8 bases). The CDR3 is 16 residues long. Germline lookup yields CDR1 LNHDA and CDR2 SQIVND (reference sequence). V lost 7 bases and J lost 1, with 18 bases in between. The CDR3 sequence is CASTTWGGQGTDTQYF. Written as DNA, the CDR3 is TGTGCCAGTACCACGTGGGGGGGACAGGGCACAGATACGCAGTATTTT.

This clone was observed a handful of times. The chain combines TRBV7-9 with TRBJ2-2; 14 nucleotides match TRBD2. The germline gives CDR1 SEHNR, CDR2 FQNEAQ (reference sequence). The CDR3 length is 18 residues. Trimming cost V 5 bases and J 1 base; bases outside gene matches: 6. The CDR3 is CASSRTSGGPGNTGELFF. CDR3 DNA: TGTGCCAGCAGCCGGACTAGCGGGGGGCCGGGGAACACCGGGGAGCTGTTTTTT.

This rearrangement joins TRBV29-1 to TRBJ1-1; D not certain. With 4 bases removed from V and 4 bases from J, the gap between germline ends came to 13 bases. This CDR3 comprises 13 residues. Germline values: CDR1 SQVTM, CDR2 ANQGSEA. CDR3 in DNA: TGCAGCGTTGTTGCGGGGTTGGGCACTGAAGCTTTCTTT. Amino acid sequence: CSVVAGLGTEAFF.